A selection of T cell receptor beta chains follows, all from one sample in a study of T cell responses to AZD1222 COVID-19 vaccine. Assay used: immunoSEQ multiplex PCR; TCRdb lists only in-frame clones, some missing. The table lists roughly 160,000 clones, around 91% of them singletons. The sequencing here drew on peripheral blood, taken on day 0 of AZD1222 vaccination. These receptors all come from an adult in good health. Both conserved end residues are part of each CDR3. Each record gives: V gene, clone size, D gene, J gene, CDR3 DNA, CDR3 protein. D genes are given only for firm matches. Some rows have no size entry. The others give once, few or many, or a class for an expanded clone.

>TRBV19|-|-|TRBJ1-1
TGTGCCAGTAGTCCCGCAGGGATGAACACTGAAGCTTTCTTT
CASSPAGMNTEAFF
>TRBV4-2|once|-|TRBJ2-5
TGTGCCAGCAGCCAAGATCGTCAGGCATCCCCAGAGACCCAGTACTTC
CASSQDRQASPETQYF
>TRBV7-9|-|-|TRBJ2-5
TGTGCCAGCAGCTTAGTTTCAGGGGGGCAAGAGACCCAGTACTTC
CASSLVSGGQETQYF
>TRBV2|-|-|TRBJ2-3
TGTGCCAGCAGTGAAGCAGGAGGGGGCACAGATACGCAGTATTTT
CASSEAGGGTDTQYF
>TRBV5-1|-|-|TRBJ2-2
TGCGCCAGCCCTCCAGGAAAGGACAGTAACACCGGGGAGCTGTTTTTT
CASPPGKDSNTGELFF
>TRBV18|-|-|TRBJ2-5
TGTGCCAGCTCACGGACGGGGTCTTTCCAAGAGACCCAGTACTTC
CASSRTGSFQETQYF
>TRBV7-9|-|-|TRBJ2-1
TGTGCCAGCAGCTTTACCGGGCCAAACAATGAGCAGTTCTTC
CASSFTGPNNEQFF
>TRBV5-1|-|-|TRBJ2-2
TGCGCCAGCGAGTCAGGACGGTCGAACACCGGGGAGCTGTTTTTT
CASESGRSNTGELFF
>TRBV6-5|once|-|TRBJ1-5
TGTGCCAGCAGTCCAAGGGTCGATAGCAATCAGCCCCAGCATTTT
CASSPRVDSNQPQHF
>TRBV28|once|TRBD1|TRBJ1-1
TGTGCCAGCAGTTTCTCGGACAGGTCGGACACTGAAGCTTTCTTT
CASSFSDRSDTEAFF
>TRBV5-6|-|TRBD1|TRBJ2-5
TGTGCCAGCAGCTTTGCAGGGGGAGAGACCCAGTACTTC
CASSFAGGETQYF
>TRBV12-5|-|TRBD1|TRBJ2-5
TGTGCTAGTGGTACGGGACAGGGACCACAGGAGACCCAGTACTTC
CASGTGQGPQETQYF
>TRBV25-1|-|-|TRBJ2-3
TGTGCCAGCAGTCCCGGGACAGATACGCAGTATTTT
CASSPGTDTQYF
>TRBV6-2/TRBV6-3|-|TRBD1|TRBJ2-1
TGTGCCAGCAGCCCAGTACAGGGGGCTTCGAACAATGAGCAGTTCTTC
CASSPVQGASNNEQFF
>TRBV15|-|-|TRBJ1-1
TGTGCCACCAGCAGAGATCACATTCGGAACACTGAAGCTTTCTTT
CATSRDHIRNTEAFF
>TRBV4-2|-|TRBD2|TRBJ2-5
TGTGCCAGCAGCCAAGGGGGGGGTCAAGAGACCCAGTACTTC
CASSQGGGQETQYF
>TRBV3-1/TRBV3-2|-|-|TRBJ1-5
TGTGCCAGCAGCCCGGGGGCGTATAGCAATCAGCCCCAGCATTTT
CASSPGAYSNQPQHF
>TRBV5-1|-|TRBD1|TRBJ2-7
TGCGCCAGCAGCTCCCGCCCGGGACAGGGTTCCTACGAGCAGTACTTC
CASSSRPGQGSYEQYF
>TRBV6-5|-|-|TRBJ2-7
TGTGCCAGCAGTTATCGGTCTGGGGCCTACGAGCAGTACTTC
CASSYRSGAYEQYF
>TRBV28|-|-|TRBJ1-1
TGTGCCAGCAGTTTAGTGATGAACACTGAAGCTTTCTTT
CASSLVMNTEAFF
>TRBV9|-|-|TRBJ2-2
TGTGCCAGCAGCGTAGTTTGGAACACCGGGGAGCTGTTTTTT
CASSVVWNTGELFF
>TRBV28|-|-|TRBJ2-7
TGTGCCAGCGACAGAGCTCTCTCCTACGAGCAGTACTTC
CASDRALSYEQYF
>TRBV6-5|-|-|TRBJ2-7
TGTGCCAGCCGTATTACCGGACAGACTTTCTACGAGCAGTACTTC
CASRITGQTFYEQYF
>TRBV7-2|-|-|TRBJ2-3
TGTGCCAGCAGCTTAGAATTGAGGTATTTT
CASSLELRYF
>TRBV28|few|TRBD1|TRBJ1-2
TGTGCCAGCAGTTTAGACAGGGAGGACTATGGCTACACCTTC
CASSLDREDYGYTF
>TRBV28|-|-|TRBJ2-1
TGTGCCAGCAGTTTGAAACGTGGGAATCTGCTCTATGAGCAGTTCTTC
CASSLKRGNLLYEQFF
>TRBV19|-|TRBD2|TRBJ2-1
TGTGCCAGTAGTATAATTAGCGGGGGGGCGGGCGAGCAGTTCTTC
CASSIISGGAGEQFF
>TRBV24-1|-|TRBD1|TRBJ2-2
TGTGCCACCAGCGAGACAGGGCGGACCGGGGAGCTGTTTTTT
CATSETGRTGELFF
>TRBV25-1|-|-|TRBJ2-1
TGTGCCAGCAGTGAATCAGGCGACGCAGCCGAGCAGTTCTTC
CASSESGDAAEQFF
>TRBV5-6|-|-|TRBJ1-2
TGTGCCAGCAGACTACCTCACCGGAATTATGGCTACACCTTC
CASRLPHRNYGYTF
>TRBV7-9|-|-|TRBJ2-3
TGTGCCAGCAGCTCGAGCCGGGACACTAGCACAGATACGCAGTATTTT
CASSSSRDTSTDTQYF
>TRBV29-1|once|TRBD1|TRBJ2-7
TGCAGCGCGAGGGACAGGTCGGACGAGCAGTACTTC
CSARDRSDEQYF
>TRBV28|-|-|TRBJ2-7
TGTGCCAGCAGTTTAGACTATTACGCAGAGTCGAGTAGCTACGAGCAGTACTTC
CASSLDYYAESSSYEQYF
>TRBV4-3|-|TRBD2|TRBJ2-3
TGCGCCAGCAGCCAAGATGTGGTAGCGGGGAGTGATACGCAGTATTTT
CASSQDVVAGSDTQYF
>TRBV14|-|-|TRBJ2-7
TGTGCCAGCAGCCACCATTACGAGCAGTACTTC
CASSHHYEQYF
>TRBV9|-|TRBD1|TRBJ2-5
TGTGCCAGCAGCGTAGATCCTCTTGACAGGGACCAAGAGACCCAGTACTTC
CASSVDPLDRDQETQYF
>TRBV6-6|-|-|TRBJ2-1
TGTGCCAGCAGCCCGTCGGGGGTATACAATGAGCAGTTCTTC
CASSPSGVYNEQFF
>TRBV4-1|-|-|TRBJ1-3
TGCGCCAGCAGCCAAGTGGGGTCAGGGGGAAACACCATATATTTT
CASSQVGSGGNTIYF
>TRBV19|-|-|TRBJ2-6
TGTGCCAGTAGTAGCCCCTTAGGACGTTTGATAAGCTCTGGGGCCAACGTCCTGACTTTC
CASSSPLGRLISSGANVLTF
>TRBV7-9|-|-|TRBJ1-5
TGTGCCAGCATCGATACGAAGGACGGGCCCCTTCAGCCCCAGCATTTT
CASIDTKDGPLQPQHF
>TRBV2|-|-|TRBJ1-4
TGTGCCAGCAGTTTAGACGGTGCAACTAATGAAAAACTGTTTTTT
CASSLDGATNEKLFF
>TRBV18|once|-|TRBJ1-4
TGTGCCAGCTCACCACCGCCGGGGTTTGAGGAAAAACTGTTTTTT
CASSPPPGFEEKLFF
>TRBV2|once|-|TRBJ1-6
TGTGCCAGCACCCTTTCCAGGGTGGGGAGTAATTCACCCCTCCACTTT
CASTLSRVGSNSPLHF
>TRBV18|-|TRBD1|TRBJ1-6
TGTGCCAGCTCACCCGGGACAGGTTCGGCATCCCTCCACTTT
CASSPGTGSASLHF
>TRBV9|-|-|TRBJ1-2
TGTGCCAGCAGCGGGGGGCCAGGGAACAATGGCTACACCTTC
CASSGGPGNNGYTF
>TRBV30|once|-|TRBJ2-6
TGTGCCTGGAGTGTACGGCACTCTGGGGCCAACGTCCTGACTTTC
CAWSVRHSGANVLTF
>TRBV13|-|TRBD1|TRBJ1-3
TGTGCCAGTAAACAGGGGGCTTTAGGTGGAAACACCATATATTTT
CASKQGALGGNTIYF